One sample yielded the 17 T cell receptor beta chains listed below, sequenced in a study of shared clonotypes between healthy human individuals. The method was immunoSEQ multiplex PCR; TCRdb's version includes in-frame clones alone and lacks a portion of them. The table includes 2 million to 3 million clones, roughly 93% detected once. The sequencing sample was made of naive CD4+ T cells from PBMCs. The subset is: CD45RA+ positively selected. Receptors originate from a man aged 18 to 29 in good health. Some clones in this sample may be carry-over from other donors' samples.

This sequence joins TRBV27 and TRBJ1-4; D not resolved. Germline lookup yields CDR1 MNHEY and CDR2 SMNVEV (reference sequence). V dropped 4 bases and J dropped 4 bases, with 10 bases sitting between them. This CDR3 contains 14 residues. CDR3 coding DNA: TGTGCCAGCAGTTCCCGGGTCGATAATGAAAAACTGTTTTTT. It specifies CASSSRVDNEKLFF.

This clone has a single count. This chain uses TRBV6-4 with TRBJ2-4, with D unresolved. Trimming stripped 6 bases from V and 2 bases from J, with 11 bases between. The germline CDR1 and CDR2 sequences are MRHNA and SNTAGT. The CDR3 is made up of 14 amino acids. The CDR3 reads CASSPEPTKNIQYF. The CDR3 bases are TGTGCCAGCAGCCCCGAGCCCACCAAAAACATTCAGTACTTC.

V and J are TRBV28 and TRBJ1-2; 8 nucleotides agree with TRBD1. Germline V gives CDR1 MDHEN, CDR2 SYDVKM. This CDR3 is 17 amino acids long. The V and J ends lost 5 bases and 0 bases, in that order; junction bases with no gene match: 11. CDR3 sequence (DNA): TGTGCCAGCAGTATAACTGGGGACAGGATCTCTAACTATGGCTACACCTTC. The encoded protein is CASSITGDRISNYGYTF.

The chain joins TRBV2 to TRBJ2-3; no clear D gene. The V gene lost 3 bases and the J gene lost 7 bases, with 8 bases spanning the gap. Per the germline V gene, CDR1 is SNHLY and CDR2 is FYNNEI. The CDR3 loop spans 12 amino acids. CDR3 region: CASSEELHTQYF. The CDR3 DNA sequence: TGTGCCAGCAGTGAGGAACTCCATACGCAGTATTTT.

For this clone: Other DNA sequences in this sample translate to the same CDR3. V and J are TRBV5-1 and TRBJ2-5, with D perhaps given as TRBD1 or TRBD2 (5 bases each). This CDR3 has 14 residues. V was clipped by 3 bases and J by 3 bases, with 12 bases between them. Germline loops: CDR1 SGHRS, CDR2 YFSETQ. Here the CDR3 DNA reads TGCGCCAGCAGCTGGGGGACGGAAGAAGAGACCCAGTACTTC. Residues: CASSWGTEEETQYF.

This chain links TRBV6-1 with TRBJ1-4, with D possibly being TRBD1 (5 bases). CDR3 length equals 15 residues. Deletions cut 6 bases from V and 5 bases from J, with 16 bases between. The V gene's germline CDR1 is MNHNS and CDR2 SASEGT. Written as DNA, the CDR3 is TGTGCCAGCAGGTCGTTTGGGGCAGGCAATGAAAAACTGTTTTTT. Its protein product is CASRSFGAGNEKLFF.

This clone appeared a single time. CDR3 DNA sequence: TGTGCCACCTCAGGGGTGACAGGGGGCTTGGGAGAGCAGTACTTC. Its translation: CATSGVTGGLGEQYF. The chain recombines TRBV2 with TRBJ2-7; 10 bases line up with TRBD1. Germline CDR1 reads SNHLY; CDR2 reads FYNNEI. V was clipped by 10 bases and J by 7 bases; unmatched bases: 16. This CDR3 contains 15 residues.

This chain joins TRBV7-8 and TRBJ1-1; the D gene is possibly TRBD1 (6 bases). CDR1 is SGHVS, CDR2 FQNEAQ, per germline. The CDR3 spans 15 residues. The V gene lost 5 bases and the J gene lost 0 bases, with 13 bases spanning the gap. In nucleotides, the CDR3 is TGTGCCAGCAGCGCGAACAGGGTTGTGAACACTGAAGCTTTCTTT. It specifies CASSANRVVNTEAFF.

This clone was counted a single time. Other DNA sequences of this sample code for an identical CDR3. The chain carries TRBV5-4 and TRBJ2-3; TRBD1 agrees at 8 bases. CDR1 is SGHNT and CDR2 is YYREEE in the germline V gene (reference sequence). The CDR3 totals 14 residues. After removal of 2 bases from V and 6 bases from J, the junction contained 5 bases not matched to a gene. CDR3 sequence: CASSLGQGADTQYF. Written as DNA, the CDR3 is TGTGCCAGCAGCTTAGGCCAGGGGGCCGATACGCAGTATTTT.

This clone is a singleton in its sample. The chain joins TRBV5-1 to TRBJ2-7; the match to TRBD1 covers 8 bases. Germline loops: CDR1 SGHRS, CDR2 YFSETQ. The CDR3 consists of 15 residues. The V segment lost 0 bases and the J segment 2 bases; nucleotides outside the gene matches: 4. CDR3 sequence (DNA): TGCGCCAGCAGCTTGGCGACAGGGGTCCCCTACGAGCAGTACTTC. This sequence encodes CASSLATGVPYEQYF.

This CDR3 reads CASSPRGLAGEFEQYF. DNA of the CDR3: TGTGCCAGCAGCCCCAGAGGGCTAGCGGGAGAGTTCGAGCAGTACTTC. The chain combines TRBV7-2 with TRBJ2-7, with 10 bases matching TRBD2. V lost 5 bases to trimming and J lost 6 bases; unmatched junction nucleotides: 13. Germline V CDR1 and CDR2: SGHTA, FQGNSA. The CDR3 spans 16 residues.

This clone appeared a single time. Other DNA sequences in this specimen translate into the identical CDR3. The CDR3 loop reads CASSTGGLNTGELFF. CDR3 DNA sequence: TGCGCCAGCAGCACCGGGGGGCTGAACACCGGGGAGCTGTTTTTT. The rearrangement uses TRBV5-1 and TRBJ2-2, with D perhaps TRBD2 (7 bases). The ends were cut back, 4 bases at V and 1 base at J, with 11 bases in the middle. This CDR3 has 15 residues. Germline V gene data show CDR1 as SGHRS and CDR2 as YFSETQ.

This rearrangement joins TRBV5-1 to TRBJ2-3; 12 bases match TRBD2. CDR1 is SGHRS, CDR2 YFSETQ, per germline. With V trimmed by 4 bases and J by 2 bases, 5 bases remained unmatched. This CDR3 is 16 amino acids long. CDR3 nucleotide sequence: TGCGCCAGCAGCCCTGGACTAGCGGGATACACAGATACGCAGTATTTT. Protein: CASSPGLAGYTDTQYF.

The chain recombines TRBV27 with TRBJ2-1; TRBD2 is a possible D gene (6 bases). This CDR3 region has 17 residues. V lost 7 bases to trimming and J lost 9 bases, with 28 bases between them. Germline CDR1 MNHEY, CDR2 SMNVEV (reference sequence). The CDR3 loop reads CASTPRVFAGSLVEQFF. The DNA for the CDR3 is TGTGCCAGCACCCCCCGGGTTTTCGCGGGGAGTCTTGTTGAGCAGTTCTTC.

The CDR3 DNA reads as TGTGCCAGCGCTGCCCCCGGTATTCGATACGAGCAGTACTTC. This gives the protein CASAAPGIRYEQYF. The chain employs TRBV6-5 and TRBJ2-7; D is ambiguous. The V end lost 8 bases, the J end lost 4 bases, and 18 bases lay between the germline ends. CDR3 length: 14 residues. Germline CDR1 reads MNHEY; CDR2 reads SVGAGI.

The chain uses TRBV18 and TRBJ1-1; D unresolved. Between the trimmed V and J ends, which lost 2 bases and 7 bases, there was a span of 11 bases. CDR1 is KGHSH, CDR2 LQKENI, per germline. CDR3 length equals 13 residues. In nucleotides, the CDR3 is TGTGCCAGCTCACCAGATCTACAGCTTGAAGCTTTCTTT. Residues: CASSPDLQLEAFF.

The genes are TRBV5-4 and TRBJ1-4; TRBD1 aligns across 7 bases. Trimming removed 4 bases from V and 3 bases from J; junction bases left unmatched: 9. This CDR3 has 16 residues. Germline values: CDR1 SGHNT, CDR2 YYREEE (reference sequence). In DNA, the CDR3 is TGTGCCAGCAGCCCGGGAGGGGGCGAGGCTAATGAAAAACTGTTTTTT. Translating it yields CASSPGGGEANEKLFF. Supplemented by reference TRBV5-4 and TRBJ1-4, the full variable domain reads ETGVTQSPTHLIKTRGQQVTLRCSSQSGHNTVSWYQQALGQGPQFIFQYYREEENGRGNFPPRFSGLQFPNYSSELNVNALELDDSALYLCASSPGGGEANEKLFFGSGTQLSVL.